Listed below are T cell receptor beta chains from one sample, sequenced in a study of cytomegalovirus exposure and HLA in healthy donors. Clones were sequenced by immunoSEQ multiplex PCR, and TCRdb holds only the in-frame ones, with some missing. Of about 130,000 clones in the sample, about 83% are singletons; the top ten hold 0.95% to 1.5%. The specimen sequenced was PBMCs. These receptors originate from a girl aged 2 to 10 in good health and CMV-seronegative. Both conserved end residues are part of each CDR3. A D gene is named only where the DNA matches it firmly. Only some rows state a clone size, as once, few, many or a class for expanded clones.

j_call | clone_size | v_call | d_call | cdr3_aa | cdr3_nt
TRBJ2-5 | NA | TRBV7-9 | NA | CASSLRVSFRETQYF | TGTGCCAGCAGCCTCAGGGTGTCCTTTCGGGAGACCCAGTACTTC
TRBJ1-4 | few | TRBV9 | NA | CASSVGPGRSEKLFF | TGTGCCAGCAGCGTAGGGCCAGGGCGGAGTGAAAAACTGTTTTTT
TRBJ2-7 | once | TRBV29-1 | NA | CSVELGTPSHEQYF | TGCAGCGTTGAGTTGGGGACACCTAGCCACGAGCAGTACTTC
TRBJ1-5 | NA | TRBV6-6 | NA | CASSPTGKGQPQHF | TGTGCCAGCAGCCCCACAGGGAAGGGACAGCCCCAGCATTTT
TRBJ2-5 | NA | TRBV7-8 | TRBD1 | CASSVRTGGGETQYF | TGTGCCAGCAGCGTCAGGACAGGGGGGGGAGAGACCCAGTACTTC
TRBJ1-5 | NA | TRBV14 | NA | CASSQSRNRAYSNQPQHF | TGTGCCAGCAGCCAGTCAAGAAACAGGGCTTATAGCAATCAGCCCCAGCATTTT
TRBJ2-1 | NA | TRBV7-2 | TRBD1 | CASSPDRVEQFF | TGTGCCAGCAGTCCGGACAGGGTTGAGCAGTTCTTC
TRBJ1-5 | once | TRBV5-4 | TRBD1 | CASSPDRGLGQPQHF | TGTGCCAGCAGTCCGGACAGGGGGCTTGGGCAGCCCCAGCATTTT
TRBJ2-7 | NA | TRBV28 | NA | CASSDMGTSYEQYF | TGTGCCAGCAGTGATATGGGCACCTCCTACGAGCAGTACTTC
TRBJ1-4 | NA | TRBV7-4 | NA | CASSHDRSGKKLFF | TGTGCCAGCAGCCACGACAGGAGCGGGAAAAAACTGTTTTTT
TRBJ1-6 | once | TRBV16 | NA | CASSQYEASYNSPLHF | TGTGCCAGCAGCCAATATGAGGCGTCCTATAATTCACCCCTCCACTTT
TRBJ2-7 | NA | TRBV28 | NA | CASSPPGTYEQYF | TGTGCCAGCAGCCCCCCGGGGACCTACGAGCAGTACTTC
TRBJ2-7 | NA | TRBV5-4 | NA | CASSPDRRVSYEQYF | TGTGCCAGCAGCCCGGACAGGAGGGTTTCCTACGAGCAGTACTTC
TRBJ1-1 | few | TRBV6-1 | NA | CASSRDTMNTEAFF | TGTGCCAGCAGTCGGGACACCATGAACACTGAAGCTTTCTTT
TRBJ2-6 | NA | TRBV5-1 | TRBD1 | CASSGRDRVGSGANVLTF | TGCGCCAGCAGCGGACGGGACAGGGTAGGGTCTGGGGCCAACGTCCTGACTTTC
TRBJ2-1 | NA | TRBV7-7 | NA | CASSTGSFSDEQFF | TGTGCTAGCAGCACAGGATCCTTCTCGGATGAGCAGTTCTTC
TRBJ2-1 | NA | TRBV9 | NA | CASSPPPSQTYNEQFF | TGTGCCAGCAGCCCCCCCCCGAGCCAAACCTACAATGAGCAGTTCTTC
TRBJ2-2 | NA | TRBV7-7 | NA | CASSLDSRGMNTGELFF | TGTGCTAGCAGCTTAGACTCCCGGGGGATGAACACCGGGGAGCTGTTTTTT
TRBJ1-4 | NA | TRBV7-9 | NA | CASSLIATNEKLFF | TGTGCCAGCAGCCTAATAGCAACTAATGAAAAACTGTTTTTT
TRBJ2-7 | NA | TRBV7-2 | NA | CASSITTSSEQYF | TGTGCCAGCAGCATAACCACTAGCTCCGAGCAGTACTTC
TRBJ2-1 | NA | TRBV28 | NA | CASSLSTRVRHPRSSYNEQFF | TGTGCCAGCAGTTTAAGCACGCGAGTTCGCCATCCTCGGTCCTCCTACAATGAGCAGTTCTTC
TRBJ2-3 | NA | TRBV19 | TRBD2 | CASSPGLAADTQYF | TGTGCCAGTAGCCCGGGACTAGCGGCAGATACGCAGTATTTT
TRBJ2-7 | NA | TRBV28 | TRBD2 | CASSLGTSGSREQYF | TGTGCCAGCAGTCTAGGGACTAGCGGATCGAGGGAGCAGTACTTC
TRBJ2-1 | NA | TRBV19 | TRBD2 | CASSGSLAGEQFF | TGTGCCAGTAGTGGGTCTCTAGCGGGTGAGCAGTTCTTC
TRBJ1-2 | few | TRBV19 | NA | CASSIDTEYGYTF | TGTGCCAGTAGTATAGATACGGAGTATGGCTACACCTTC
TRBJ1-1 | few | TRBV4-1 | NA | CASSVATGMNTEAFF | TGCGCCAGCAGCGTAGCCACGGGTATGAACACTGAAGCTTTCTTT
TRBJ2-2 | NA | TRBV6-5 | NA | CASSYGQPEDTGELFF | TGTGCCAGCAGTTACGGACAGCCGGAGGACACCGGGGAGCTGTTTTTT
TRBJ1-5 | once | TRBV19 | TRBD1 | CASSFTGTGSFSQPQHF | TGTGCCAGTAGTTTCACCGGGACAGGGTCTTTTTCGCAGCCCCAGCATTTT
TRBJ1-6 | NA | TRBV7-2 | NA | CASSLGWAGNSPLHF | TGTGCCAGCAGCTTAGGGTGGGCAGGGAATTCACCCCTCCACTTT
TRBJ2-3 | NA | TRBV7-9 | TRBD2 | CASSRTSGGADTQYF | TGTGCCAGCAGCCGGACTAGCGGGGGGGCAGATACGCAGTATTTT
TRBJ1-1 | NA | TRBV2 | TRBD1 | CASSEFGDRNTEAFF | TGTGCCAGCAGTGAGTTTGGGGACAGAAACACTGAAGCTTTCTTT
TRBJ2-7 | NA | TRBV30 | NA | CAWTKQGLPYEQYF | TGTGCCTGGACCAAACAGGGCCTTCCCTACGAGCAGTACTTC
TRBJ2-7 | NA | TRBV25-1 | TRBD1 | CASSQRQGSFDEQYF | TGTGCCAGCAGTCAAAGACAGGGCAGTTTCGACGAGCAGTACTTC
TRBJ2-7 | NA | TRBV5-4 | TRBD2 | CASSSGLAGGVEQYF | TGTGCCAGCAGCTCGGGACTAGCGGGGGGGGTCGAGCAGTACTTC
TRBJ2-1 | NA | TRBV5-6 | TRBD2 | CASSFSGIAYNEQFF | TGTGCCAGCAGCTTTAGCGGGATCGCCTACAATGAGCAGTTCTTC
TRBJ1-1 | few | TRBV7-9 | NA | CASTAGGRNGAFF | TGTGCCAGCACCGCGGGCGGACGAAATGGGGCTTTCTTT
TRBJ1-2 | NA | TRBV4-1 | NA | CASSPLGGREGYGYTF | TGCGCCAGCAGCCCCCTCGGTGGAAGAGAGGGCTATGGCTACACCTTC
TRBJ2-7 | NA | TRBV5-1 | NA | CASSASRGSPYEQYF | TGCGCCAGCAGCGCATCCAGGGGCTCCCCCTACGAGCAGTACTTC
TRBJ1-1 | NA | TRBV14 | TRBD1 | CASSALQGDTEAFF | TGTGCCAGCAGCGCCCTTCAGGGGGACACTGAAGCTTTCTTT
TRBJ2-3 | NA | TRBV7-2 | NA | CASSYEGDTQYF | TGTGCCAGCAGCTACGAGGGAGATACGCAGTATTTT
TRBJ2-3 | NA | TRBV5-1 | NA | CASSLGFKNTDTQYF | TGCGCCAGCAGCTTGGGTTTTAAAAACACAGATACGCAGTATTTT
TRBJ2-1 | NA | TRBV5-1 | TRBD2 | CASSDGGDPFSYNEQFF | TGCGCCAGCAGCGACGGGGGGGACCCTTTCTCCTACAATGAGCAGTTCTTC
TRBJ1-5 | NA | TRBV7-2 | NA | CASSEGDILSNQPQHF | TGTGCCAGCAGCGAAGGGGACATCCTTAGCAATCAGCCCCAGCATTTT
TRBJ2-1 | NA | TRBV6-5 | TRBD1 | CASSYSTGVGYNEQFF | TGTGCCAGCAGTTACTCGACAGGGGTTGGATACAATGAGCAGTTCTTC
TRBJ2-3 | NA | TRBV9 | TRBD2 | CASSILAGNTDTQYF | TGTGCCAGCAGCATACTAGCGGGAAACACAGATACGCAGTATTTT
TRBJ1-2 | NA | TRBV19 | NA | CASSSGTIGYTF | TGTGCCAGTAGTTCGGGTACCATTGGCTACACCTTC
TRBJ2-3 | few | TRBV6-5 | NA | CASAGVRADTQYF | TGTGCCAGCGCAGGGGTGAGGGCAGATACGCAGTATTTT
TRBJ2-7 | NA | TRBV5-4 | NA | CASGPGPAYEQYF | TGTGCCAGCGGTCCAGGCCCAGCATACGAGCAGTACTTC
TRBJ2-5 | NA | TRBV29-1 | NA | CSVEVSRGETQYF | TGCAGCGTTGAAGTATCGCGGGGAGAGACCCAGTACTTC
TRBJ2-7 | once | TRBV7-9 | TRBD1 | CASSHRQGGAYEQYF | TGTGCCAGCAGCCACCGACAGGGTGGGGCCTACGAGCAGTACTTC
TRBJ2-3 | NA | TRBV7-9 | NA | CASSLQKDTQYF | TGTGCCAGCAGCTTACAAAAAGATACGCAGTATTTT
TRBJ2-1 | few | TRBV4-2 | NA | CASSQGAGVNNEQFF | TGTGCCAGCAGCCAGGGGGCGGGAGTAAACAATGAGCAGTTCTTC
TRBJ1-3 | NA | TRBV7-8 | TRBD1 | CASSFNTGGSGNTIYF | TGTGCCAGCAGCTTCAATACAGGGGGCTCTGGAAACACCATATATTTT